The present entry profiles one T cell receptor (beta chain) with its context. Its target antigen remains unknown. No base quality values were provided; no much bigger clone lies one nucleotide off. V is reduced by 0 bases and J by 8 bases, leaving a spacing of 14 bases between them. Looking up the germline V gene yields CDR1 LGHNA and CDR2 YNFKEQ. Including the terminal cysteine and phenylalanine, the CDR3 comprises 15 residues. The only DNA kept is the CDR3, 45 bases in frame from the first base. The method behind the library was the immunoSEQ multiplex PCR assay. In its TCRdb copy, this immuneACCESS table keeps in-frame sequences only and misses some clones. Where compared with another copy, unresolved V genes explain less than half of these, and the others have no known cause. This sample has approximately 81,000 clones in its table, and roughly 95% of those were observed once. Clones ranked in the top ten supply roughly 0.4% of the sample.

This sample is drawn from a study of technical replicates of blood from several donors listed by TCRdb under 2017. The chain joins TRBV4-2 to TRBJ2-1, with the D gene uncertain. The specimen was T cells isolated from PBMCs. This TCR came from a human donor in good health. The DNA sequence reads TGTGCCAGCAGCCAAGAACTGGGCTGGTTGGATGAGCAGTTCTTC. Its protein reads: CASSQELGWLDEQFF.